This T cell receptor beta chain was documented in a study of T cells expressing NK-cell markers. Scientists made TCR beta cDNA using 5'RACE template switching with UMIs. TCRdb reprocessed the 5' RACE reads, with one entry per CDR3 protein and no DNA. This sample's table reports hundreds of thousands of distinct CDR3 sequences. The sample comprised blood T cells: a sorted CD56 or NKG2C T cell subset, CD4+ or CD8+ T cells, or bulk PBMC T cells (not recorded which). The origin of this receptor is a woman aged 18 to 75 in good health.

CDR3 loop: CSVELAWGEQFF. V is TRBV29-1 and J is TRBJ2-1. CDR1 and CDR2 (germline): SQVTM, ANQGSEA. The CDR3 loop spans 12 amino acids.